Below, one T cell receptor beta chain is given with its context. Ages ranged from roughly 18 to 100 years, with residence in about two dozen US areas. All recovered Cohort 3 donors got two negative PCRs, got clearance, or saw symptom resolution. Per the germline V gene, CDR1 is SGHTS and CDR2 is YDEGEE. CDR3 length equals 16 residues. After removal of 1 base from V and 3 bases from J, the junction contained 5 bases not matched to a gene. The record originates from a study of blood T cell repertoires in COVID-19. Whole-study context: PBMCs, B-cell-depleted T cells, or T cells were the source of the cDNA or gDNA that made up the material.

Sequenced by immunoSEQ multiplex PCR; TCRdb stores in-frame clones only, minus some. Seen here are roughly 190,000 clones, 65% to 85% observed once, and the top ten hold roughly 3.2%. Sequenced sample: PBMCs or T cells enriched from blood (not recorded which). This clonotype was obtained from a woman between 25 and 40 years old who had recovered from COVID-19. The chain employs TRBV5-8 and TRBJ2-1; 9 positions match TRBD2. The CDR3 DNA reads TGTGCCAGCAGCTTGCCCAGGACTAGCGTCTACAATGAGCAGTTCTTC. The encoded protein is CASSLPRTSVYNEQFF.